These T cell receptor beta chains were read from a single sample in a study of cytomegalovirus exposure and HLA in healthy donors. Produced via immunoSEQ multiplex PCR; TCRdb's table is partial and in-frame only. Of 200,000 to 300,000 clones in the sample, roughly 78% were seen once. Material for sequencing was PBMCs. The receptor source for this set is a boy younger than 18 in good health and CMV-seronegative. The CDR3 runs from the conserved cysteine through the conserved F or W. The order of the fields is CDR3 protein, CDR3 DNA, J gene, V gene, D gene, clone size, CDR3 length. D genes are given only for firm matches. For some rows the clone size is stated as once, few or many, or as a class when expanded; others skip it.

CASSLGHSSTDTQYF	TGCGCCAGCAGCTTGGGTCACAGTAGCACAGATACGCAGTATTTT	TRBJ2-3	TRBV5-1	NA	once	15
CASSNAWTDLAKNIQYF	TGTGCCAGCAGCAACGCTTGGACAGACCTAGCCAAAAACATTCAGTACTTC	TRBJ2-4	TRBV21-1	NA	NA	17
CSVGMAGSDTQYF	TGCAGCGTTGGTATGGCGGGATCAGATACGCAGTATTTT	TRBJ2-3	TRBV29-1	NA	once	13
CASGGNTGELFF	TGTGCCAGCGGAGGGAACACCGGGGAGCTGTTTTTT	TRBJ2-2	TRBV5-4	NA	NA	12
CATSRDGGPSETQYF	TGTGCCACCAGCAGAGATGGGGGCCCGTCTGAGACCCAGTACTTC	TRBJ2-5	TRBV15	NA	NA	15
CASRRQIMNTEAFF	TGTGCCAGCAGAAGACAGATTATGAACACTGAAGCTTTCTTT	TRBJ1-1	TRBV27	NA	few	14
CASTTDRLEAFF	TGTGCCAGCACCACAGATCGTCTTGAAGCTTTCTTT	TRBJ1-1	TRBV7-8	NA	NA	12
CASGTGGGEQYF	TGCGCCAGTGGGACAGGGGGCGGCGAGCAGTACTTC	TRBJ2-7	TRBV5-1	TRBD1	NA	12
CASSREGASTDTQYF	TGTGCCAGCAGCAGGGAAGGGGCTAGCACAGATACGCAGTATTTT	TRBJ2-3	TRBV2	NA	NA	15
CASSLRANTEAFF	TGTGCCAGCAGTTTGCGGGCGAACACTGAAGCTTTCTTT	TRBJ1-1	TRBV7-7	NA	NA	13
CASSYGGSSYNEQFF	TGTGCCAGCAGTTACGGCGGGAGCTCCTACAATGAGCAGTTCTTC	TRBJ2-1	TRBV6-5	TRBD2	NA	15
CASHVVGQNGSPLHF	TGTGCCAGCCATGTCGTGGGACAAAATGGTTCACCCCTCCACTTT	TRBJ1-6	TRBV2	NA	NA	15
CASSLRGRDTEAFF	TGTGCCAGCAGCCTCAGGGGGCGGGACACTGAAGCTTTCTTT	TRBJ1-1	TRBV27	TRBD1	NA	14
CASTQKRTSGDPTATQYF	TGTGCCAGTACCCAAAAGAGGACTAGCGGGGACCCCACAGCTACGCAGTATTTT	TRBJ2-3	TRBV19	TRBD2	NA	18
CSVRLGKAENTGELFF	TGCAGCGTTAGACTAGGGAAGGCGGAGAACACCGGGGAGCTGTTTTTT	TRBJ2-2	TRBV29-1	NA	few	16
CASRTGVSGNTIYF	TGTGCCAGCCGGACAGGGGTATCAGGAAACACCATATATTTT	TRBJ1-3	TRBV6-5	TRBD1	NA	14
CSSSYSTGALLYGYTF	TGTTCCAGCAGCTATTCGACAGGGGCCCTACTCTATGGCTACACCTTC	TRBJ1-2	TRBV7-9	TRBD1	NA	16
CSVGGHQNTEAFF	TGCAGCGTTGGGGGACACCAAAACACTGAAGCTTTCTTT	TRBJ1-1	TRBV29-1	NA	once	13
CASSWAGTGDSPLHF	TGTGCCAGCAGCTGGGCCGGGACAGGGGATTCACCCCTCCACTTT	TRBJ1-6	TRBV7-9	TRBD1	few	15
CASSQADYGYTF	TGTGCCAGCAGCCAAGCGGACTATGGCTACACCTTC	TRBJ1-2	TRBV14	NA	once	12
CASGPITTGEETQYF	TGTGCTAGTGGGCCTATAACGACGGGGGAAGAGACCCAGTACTTC	TRBJ2-5	TRBV12-5	NA	NA	15
CASKWTGFTPLHF	TGTGCCAGCAAGTGGACAGGGTTCACCCCCCTCCACTTT	TRBJ1-6	TRBV2	TRBD1	few	13
CASSQDRDSPCGYTF	TGTGCCAGCAGCCAAGATCGGGACAGCCCTTGTGGCTACACCTTC	TRBJ1-2	TRBV4-2	TRBD1	few	15
CASSALAKQVNTGELFF	TGTGCCAGCAGTGCCCTGGCGAAGCAGGTGAACACCGGGGAGCTGTTTTTT	TRBJ2-2	TRBV28	NA	NA	17
CASRDSPYEQYF	TGTGCCAGCAGAGACAGCCCCTACGAGCAGTACTTC	TRBJ2-7	TRBV7-9	NA	NA	12
CASSLGTTGDEKLFF	TGCGCCAGCAGCTTGGGTACAACGGGTGATGAAAAACTGTTTTTT	TRBJ1-4	TRBV5-1	NA	NA	15
CASSVAPTSRHYNEQFF	TGTGCCAGCAGCGTAGCGCCGACTAGCAGGCATTACAATGAGCAGTTCTTC	TRBJ2-1	TRBV9	TRBD2	once	17
CATLRTGLYGYTF	TGTGCCACTTTACGGACAGGGCTTTACGGCTACACCTTC	TRBJ1-2	TRBV30	TRBD1	NA	13
CASSGNRAEAFF	TGTGCCAGCAGCGGGAACAGGGCTGAAGCTTTCTTT	TRBJ1-1	TRBV6-1	NA	NA	12
CASSRGTTDSYEQYF	TGCGCCAGCAGCAGAGGGACTACTGACTCCTACGAGCAGTACTTC	TRBJ2-7	TRBV5-1	TRBD2	NA	15
CASSIGTYEQYF	TGTGCCAGCAGCATCGGGACCTACGAGCAGTACTTC	TRBJ2-7	TRBV7-6	NA	NA	12
CASSPRAATGADTQYF	TGCGCCAGCAGCCCCCGAGCCGCCACCGGGGCAGATACGCAGTATTTT	TRBJ2-3	TRBV5-1	NA	NA	16
CASGQVNYGYTF	TGTGCCAGCGGACAGGTGAACTATGGCTACACCTTC	TRBJ1-2	TRBV6-1	TRBD1	NA	12
CASSYFYEQYF	TGTGCCAGCAGTTACTTCTACGAGCAGTACTTC	TRBJ2-7	TRBV2	NA	NA	11
CASKKTGFINEQYF	TGTGCCAGCAAAAAGACAGGGTTCATCAACGAGCAGTACTTC	TRBJ2-7	TRBV27	TRBD1	NA	14
CASSLDGAGGYTF	TGTGCCAGCAGCTTAGATGGGGCGGGAGGCTACACCTTC	TRBJ1-2	TRBV7-8	NA	NA	13
CAISDVGDTEAFF	TGTGCCATCAGTGATGTAGGGGACACTGAAGCTTTCTTT	TRBJ1-1	TRBV10-3	NA	NA	13
CASNKRGGLEQYF	TGTGCCAGCAATAAAAGGGGGGGGCTCGAGCAGTACTTC	TRBJ2-7	TRBV28	NA	NA	13
CASSPTGDTEAFF	TGTGCCAGCTCACCGACGGGGGACACTGAAGCTTTCTTT	TRBJ1-1	TRBV18	NA	NA	13
CASSLEPGRGRSGETQYF	TGTGCCAGCAGCCTGGAGCCGGGGAGGGGGAGAAGCGGGGAGACCCAGTACTTC	TRBJ2-5	TRBV4-2	NA	NA	18
CASSREAGGWYTF	TGTGCCAGCAGTCGAGAGGCAGGGGGATGGTACACCTTC	TRBJ1-2	TRBV7-9	TRBD1	NA	13
CAWSVPGQGISGEAFF	TGTGCCTGGAGTGTTCCGGGACAGGGGATTTCGGGTGAAGCTTTCTTT	TRBJ1-1	TRBV30	TRBD1	few	16
CASSVGDIFQETQYF	TGTGCCAGCAGCGTTGGGGACATTTTCCAAGAGACCCAGTACTTC	TRBJ2-5	TRBV9	NA	NA	15
CASSLSYGRSTDTQYF	TGTGCCAGCAGCCTTTCGTACGGGAGGAGCACAGATACGCAGTATTTT	TRBJ2-3	TRBV7-9	TRBD2	NA	16
CASNHRARGTQYF	TGTGCCAGCAACCACAGGGCGCGCGGTACGCAGTATTTT	TRBJ2-3	TRBV7-9	NA	NA	13
CASSMPGKPYEQYF	TGTGCCAGTAGTATGCCAGGGAAGCCCTACGAGCAGTACTTC	TRBJ2-7	TRBV19	NA	NA	14
CASSPGGQREAFF	TGTGCCAGTAGCCCGGGGGGACAAAGGGAGGCTTTCTTT	TRBJ1-1	TRBV19	NA	NA	13
CASSEYPGVAETQYF	TGTGCCAGCAGTGAATATCCCGGTGTAGCGGAGACCCAGTACTTC	TRBJ2-5	TRBV25-1	NA	NA	15
CASSAVADLTYEQYF	TGTGCCAGCAGTGCCGTGGCGGACTTAACCTACGAGCAGTACTTC	TRBJ2-7	TRBV2	NA	NA	15